The clone carrying this T cell receptor (beta chain) was recorded many times. Its antigen is not known. Conversion of TCR transcripts into cDNA relied on 5'RACE template switching, which added a universal primer site and UMIs. Via MiXCR, TCRdb re-called the 5' RACE reads, giving one row per CDR3 protein. The data contain a few hundred thousand distinct CDR3 sequences, 5.2% of them singletons. These data come from a study of T cells after yellow fever vaccination. Germline V gives CDR1 MRHNA, CDR2 SNTAGT. The germline V and J ends were trimmed by 3 bases and 1 base, with 5 bases remaining between them. The CDR3 is 13 residues long. Study outcomes and limitations: Weaker overall was a secondary response that nonetheless peaked faster, on day 5 versus 15. Most clones from primary vaccination resurfaced after the booster (96% CD4, around 90% CD8). Overall, a small share of clonotypes was seen in both CD4 and CD8 compartments.

The chain combines TRBV6-4 with TRBJ2-3; the D is unclear. This material consisted of CD4+ T cells sorted from PBMCs, taken on the day of the yellow fever booster vaccination. This TCR was recovered from a man younger than 35 who received the YFV17D yellow fever vaccine. This chain's CDR3 is CASSDQGTDTQYF. The CDR3 DNA is TGTGCCAGCAGTGATCAGGGCACAGATACGCAGTATTTT.